This TCR beta chain was sequenced for a study of T cell repertoires in cytomegalovirus infection. Background on the study: Public TCR beta signatures indicated both CMV infection and matching HLA type.

TCRdb recomputed calls from the reads with MiXCR, one row per CDR3 protein. The sample has approximately 630,000 distinct CDR3 sequences; 20% to 30% are singletons. General study points: It was HLA-C-restricted CMV-specific TCR beta clonotypes that dominated the response ex vivo. Summed frequency of shared TCR beta families picked out CMV carriers who also had the relevant HLA.

This clonotype has at least ten counts. Antigen unknown. V lost 3 bases and J lost 8; bases outside the gene matches: 11. Germline V gene data show CDR1 as SGHTA and CDR2 as FQGTGA. The CDR3 is 16 residues long. This TCR was sampled from a human donor in good health (CMV status not recorded). Some clones in this sample may be carry-over from other donors' samples. The sequenced sample consisted of CD8+ T cells from PBMCs. The V gene is TRBV7-3, the J gene TRBJ2-1; 9 bases are a match to TRBD2. The CDR3 sequence: CASSFLAGARVHEQFF. CDR3 nucleotides: TGTGCCAGCAGCTTTTTAGCGGGGGCTCGGGTGCATGAGCAGTTCTTC.